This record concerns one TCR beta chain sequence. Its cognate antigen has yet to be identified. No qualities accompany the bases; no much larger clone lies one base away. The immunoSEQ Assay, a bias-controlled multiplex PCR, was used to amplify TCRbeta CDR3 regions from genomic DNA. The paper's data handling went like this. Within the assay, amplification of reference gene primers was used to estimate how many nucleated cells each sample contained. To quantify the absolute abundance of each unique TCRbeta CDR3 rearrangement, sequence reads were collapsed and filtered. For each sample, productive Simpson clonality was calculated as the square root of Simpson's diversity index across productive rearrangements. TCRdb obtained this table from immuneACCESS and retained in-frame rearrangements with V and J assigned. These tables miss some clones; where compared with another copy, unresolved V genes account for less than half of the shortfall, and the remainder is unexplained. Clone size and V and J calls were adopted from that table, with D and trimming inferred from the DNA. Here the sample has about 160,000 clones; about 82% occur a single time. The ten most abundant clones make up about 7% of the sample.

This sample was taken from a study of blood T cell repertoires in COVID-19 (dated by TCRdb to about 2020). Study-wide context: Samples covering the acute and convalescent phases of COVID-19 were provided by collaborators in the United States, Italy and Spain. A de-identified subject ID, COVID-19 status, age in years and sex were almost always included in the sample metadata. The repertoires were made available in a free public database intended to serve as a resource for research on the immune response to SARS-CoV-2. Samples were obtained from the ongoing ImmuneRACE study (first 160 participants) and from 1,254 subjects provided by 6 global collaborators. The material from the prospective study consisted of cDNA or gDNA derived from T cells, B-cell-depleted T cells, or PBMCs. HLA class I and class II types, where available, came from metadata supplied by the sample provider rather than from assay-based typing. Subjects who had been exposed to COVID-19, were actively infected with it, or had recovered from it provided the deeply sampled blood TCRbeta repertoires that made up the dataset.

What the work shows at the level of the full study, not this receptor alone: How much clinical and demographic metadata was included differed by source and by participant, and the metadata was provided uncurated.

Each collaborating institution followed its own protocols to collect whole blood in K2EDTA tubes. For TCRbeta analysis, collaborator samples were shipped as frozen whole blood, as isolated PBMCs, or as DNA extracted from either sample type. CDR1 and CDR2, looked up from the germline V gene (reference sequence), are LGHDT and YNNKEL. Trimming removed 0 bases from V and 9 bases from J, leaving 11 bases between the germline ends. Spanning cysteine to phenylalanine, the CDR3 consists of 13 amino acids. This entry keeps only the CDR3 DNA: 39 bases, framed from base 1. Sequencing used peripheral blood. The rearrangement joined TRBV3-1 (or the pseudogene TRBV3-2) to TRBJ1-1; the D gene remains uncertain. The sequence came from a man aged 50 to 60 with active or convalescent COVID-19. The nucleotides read TGTGCCAGCAGCCAAGATCTCCGAGGGCAAGCTTTCTTT. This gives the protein CASSQDLRGQAFF.